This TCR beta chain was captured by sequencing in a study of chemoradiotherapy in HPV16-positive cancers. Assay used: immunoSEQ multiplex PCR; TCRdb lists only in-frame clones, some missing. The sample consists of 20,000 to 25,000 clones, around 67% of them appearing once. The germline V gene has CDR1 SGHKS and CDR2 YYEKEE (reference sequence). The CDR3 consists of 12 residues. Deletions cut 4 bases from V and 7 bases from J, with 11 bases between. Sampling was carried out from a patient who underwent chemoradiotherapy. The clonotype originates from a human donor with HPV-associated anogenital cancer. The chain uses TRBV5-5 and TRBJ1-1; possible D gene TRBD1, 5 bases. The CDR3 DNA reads TGTGCCAGCAGCCCGGGACCGTATGAAGCTTTCTTT. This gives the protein CASSPGPYEAFF.